The next 18 T cell receptor beta chains were all read from a single sample in a study of blood T cell dynamics during melanoma immunotherapy (TCRdb year 2020). The time point label corresponds to: week 3, after first cycle of checkpoint inhibitor. Libraries were made using the immunoSEQ multiplex PCR assay. TCRdb took over this immuneACCESS table, retaining in-frame rearrangements with V and J assigned. Such tables are incomplete; in checked studies, under half of the missing clones stem from an unresolved V gene, and the remainder is unexplained. The sample table shows 10,000 or so clones, and 70% to 90% are seen once. Under 5% of the sample rests with the top ten. The starting material was blood, obtained from a patient treated with checkpoint blockade. Every receptor here comes from a human donor with melanoma.

The chain joins TRBV19 to TRBJ1-1, with D uncertain. The germline gives CDR1 LNHDA, CDR2 SQIVND (reference sequence). Trimming pared 1 base from V and 8 bases from J, leaving 14 bases between. This CDR3 spans 14 amino acids. The CDR3 nucleotides read TGTGCCAGTAGTATAGGAGGCGGGGAACTCGAAGCTTTCTTT. Translated, it gives CASSIGGGELEAFF.

The chain combines TRBV28 with TRBJ2-1; D ambiguous. Germline V lookup: CDR1 MDHEN, CDR2 SYDVKM. CDR3 length: 13 amino acids. V was clipped by 6 bases and J by 4 bases, with 10 bases between them. This CDR3 reads CASRFTRYNEQFF. Here the CDR3 DNA reads TGTGCCAGCAGGTTTACGAGGTACAATGAGCAGTTCTTC.

The rearrangement joins TRBV6-5 to TRBJ1-2; D uncertain. CDR3 length: 14 residues. Trimming took 6 bases from V and 6 from J, leaving 17 bases between them. CDR1 is MNHEY and CDR2 is SVGAGI in the germline V gene. In DNA form, the CDR3 reads TGTGCCAGCAGACCCCGCGGCGCATACGATGGCTACACCTTC. Residues: CASRPRGAYDGYTF.

J is TRBJ2-3 and V is TRBV6-4; 11 bases align to TRBD2. The ends lost 6 bases at V and 0 bases at J; junction bases unmatched: 2. The CDR3 totals 15 residues. Germline CDR1 and CDR2: MRHNA and SNTAGT. CDR3 nucleotide sequence: TGTGCCAGCAGCAGACTAGCGGGAAGCACAGATACGCAGTATTTT. Protein sequence: CASSRLAGSTDTQYF.

The chain joins TRBV6-1 to TRBJ1-5, with a possible D match to TRBD1 (6 bases). This CDR3 contains 14 residues. Germline V gene data show CDR1 as MNHNS and CDR2 as SASEGT. Trimming took 4 bases from V and 2 from J, leaving 9 bases between them. The CDR3 spells CASSAAGGNQPQHF. In DNA form, the CDR3 reads TGTGCCAGCAGTGCGGCAGGGGGCAATCAGCCCCAGCATTTT.

As to this clone: One end of the junction fails to match germline, which may point to a read error. The gene calls are TRBV29-1 and TRBJ1-1; D possibly corresponds to TRBD1 (5 bases). CDR1 SQVTM and CDR2 ANQGSEA come from the germline V gene. The CDR3 has 11 residues. CDR3: CSVTGSATQSF. The CDR3 DNA reads TGCAGCGTCACAGGTAGCGCTACCCAAAGTTTT.

V is TRBV6-1 and J is TRBJ1-4; D gene uncertain. Between the trimmed V and J ends, which lost 2 bases and 6 bases, there was a span of 10 bases. Germline V gene sequence: CDR1 MNHNS, CDR2 SASEGT. The CDR3 spans 14 residues. The DNA of the CDR3 is TGTGCCAGCAGTGAATGGGGATGGGATGAAAAACTGTTTTTT. This sequence encodes CASSEWGWDEKLFF.

This chain uses TRBV5-1 with TRBJ2-3; D is possibly TRBD2 (5 bases). V was shortened by 3 bases and J by 4 bases, with 15 bases between the two germline ends. Germline loops: CDR1 SGHRS, CDR2 YFSETQ. The CDR3 has 15 amino acids. The CDR3 here is CASSWTDWRADTQYF. The CDR3 DNA sequence: TGCGCCAGCAGCTGGACGGACTGGCGAGCAGATACGCAGTATTTT.

The J gene is TRBJ2-7, the V gene TRBV5-4, with 7 bases fitting TRBD1. The germline V gene encodes CDR1 SGHNT and CDR2 YYREEE (reference sequence). Unmatched junction bases numbered 6, after V lost 3 bases and J lost 0 bases. This CDR3 has 15 residues. For the CDR3, the DNA is TGTGCCAGCAGCTCGGGACAGTTAAGCTCCTACGAGCAGTACTTC. The encoded protein is CASSSGQLSSYEQYF.

CDR3: CASSLYPDNEQFF. CDR3 sequence (DNA): TGCGCCAGCAGCTTGTACCCTGACAATGAGCAGTTCTTC. The J gene is TRBJ2-1, the V gene TRBV5-1; D uncertain. CDR1 is SGHRS, CDR2 YFSETQ, per germline. This CDR3 has 13 residues. V lost 1 base and J 5 bases, leaving 7 bases between the germline ends.

The rearrangement joins TRBV15 to TRBJ2-3; 13 bases align to TRBD2. CDR3 length: 18 amino acids. The trim removed 2 bases at V and 5 bases at J, leaving 10 bases unmatched. Germline CDR1 is LNHNV and CDR2 is YYDKDF (reference sequence). In nucleotides, the CDR3 is TGTGCCACCAGCAGACCTGGGACTAGCGGGAATCCAAGAGATACGCAGTATTTT. This codes for CATSRPGTSGNPRDTQYF. Full variable domain (remainder filled in from reference TRBV15 and TRBJ2-3): DAMVIQNPRYQVTQFGKPVTLSCSQTLNHNVMYWYQQKSSQAPKLLFHYYDKDFNNEADTPDNFQSRRPNTSFCFLDIRSPGLGDTAMYLCATSRPGTSGNPRDTQYFGPGTRLTVL.

The rearrangement joins TRBV6-1 to TRBJ2-5; D uncertain. Germline V gives CDR1 MNHNS, CDR2 SASEGT. The V end was cut by 5 bases, the J end by 3 bases, with 7 bases between. This CDR3 is 12 amino acids long. DNA of the CDR3: TGTGCCAGCAGTTATCCAGAAGAGACCCAGTACTTC. It translates to CASSYPEETQYF.

CDR3 sequence (DNA): TGTGCCAGCAGCGAACCGACTAGCGGGAAGGGCTACGAGCAGTACTTC. This translates into CASSEPTSGKGYEQYF. The gene calls are TRBV5-4 and TRBJ2-7, with 11 bases identical to TRBD2. CDR1 is SGHNT, CDR2 YYREEE, per germline (reference sequence). The CDR3 length is 16 residues. V trimming: 4 bases; J trimming: 3 bases; junction bases outside the gene matches: 9.

This sequence joins TRBV19 and TRBJ2-1, with D possibly matching TRBD2 (5 bases). This CDR3 comprises 14 residues. V gave up 7 bases and J gave up 3 bases, with 13 bases separating them. Germline V gene sequence: CDR1 LNHDA, CDR2 SQIVND (reference sequence). The CDR3 loop reads CASTSDSVYNEQFF. The DNA for the CDR3 is TGTGCCAGTACCTCGGACTCTGTCTACAATGAGCAGTTCTTC.

The genes are TRBV28 and TRBJ1-1; D perhaps matches TRBD1 (5 bases). Trimming pared 1 base from V and 1 base from J, leaving 10 bases between. The CDR3 loop spans 15 amino acids. Germline-derived CDR1 and CDR2 are MDHEN and SYDVKM. CDR3 residues: CASSLSGKGNTEAFF. The CDR3 DNA is TGTGCCAGCAGTTTATCAGGGAAGGGGAACACTGAAGCTTTCTTT.

The chain combines TRBV14 with TRBJ2-3; no definite D call. Germline V gene sequence: CDR1 SGHDN, CDR2 FVKESK. Trimming stripped 0 bases from V and 6 bases from J, with 7 bases between. This CDR3 contains 13 residues. The CDR3 protein is CASSQENFDTQYF. The CDR3 nucleotides are TGTGCCAGCAGCCAAGAAAATTTTGATACGCAGTATTTT.

The chain employs TRBV11-2 and TRBJ1-4, with no clear D. The germline V and J ends were trimmed by 5 bases and 5 bases, with 9 bases remaining between them. The germline V gene encodes CDR1 SGHAT and CDR2 FQNNGV. The CDR3 sequence is 13 residues long. CDR3 sequence (DNA): TGTGCCAGCAGCCCGGGAGGGAATGAAAAACTGTTTTTT. It translates to CASSPGGNEKLFF.

V and J are TRBV11-2 and TRBJ2-1, with D perhaps assigned TRBD1 or TRBD2 (5 bases each). The germline gives CDR1 SGHAT, CDR2 FQNNGV. V was shortened by 2 bases and J by 8 bases, with 13 bases between the two germline ends. The CDR3 is 14 residues long. CDR3 coding DNA: TGTGCCAGCAGCTTAAATGGGGACCAGGATGAGCAGTTCTTC. Residues: CASSLNGDQDEQFF.